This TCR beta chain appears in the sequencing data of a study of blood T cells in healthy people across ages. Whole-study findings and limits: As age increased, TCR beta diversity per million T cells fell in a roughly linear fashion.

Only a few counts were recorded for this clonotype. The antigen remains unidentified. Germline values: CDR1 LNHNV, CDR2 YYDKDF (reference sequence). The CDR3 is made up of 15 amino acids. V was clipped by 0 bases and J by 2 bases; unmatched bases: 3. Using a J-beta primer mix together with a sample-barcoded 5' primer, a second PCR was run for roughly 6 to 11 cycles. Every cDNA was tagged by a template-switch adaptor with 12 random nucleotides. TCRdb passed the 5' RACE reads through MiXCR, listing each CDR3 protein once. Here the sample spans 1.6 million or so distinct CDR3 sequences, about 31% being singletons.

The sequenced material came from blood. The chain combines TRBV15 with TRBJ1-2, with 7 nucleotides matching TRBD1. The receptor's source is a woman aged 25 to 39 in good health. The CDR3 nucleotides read TGTGCCACCAGCAGAGATGACAGGGCGAACTATGGCTACACCTTC. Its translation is CATSRDDRANYGYTF.